The T cell receptor beta chain under discussion was sequenced for a study of tumor-infiltrating lymphocytes in primary liver carcinoma. Taking about 17-31 mg of unsorted bulk tissue, the authors co-extracted RNA and DNA. Treatment-naive at the time, the patients had chronic HBV infection. Five separate regions per tumor were sampled. This clonotype has only a few counts. Its target is not known. The input was 450 to 550 ng total RNA; TCR beta cDNA was made from it with a constant-region primer. Three-round nested multiplex PCR performed with slightly modified ARM-PCR produced the TCR beta libraries. Amplification in the first two PCR rounds was performed using TRBV1-TRBV30 forward primers and a C-beta reverse primer for 10 cycles each. TCRdb analysed the multiplex PCR reads with MiXCR anew, one entry per CDR3 protein. The sample gives more than 50,000 distinct CDR3 sequences, about 68% of which show up once; less than 30% is in the top ten.

V was cut by 4 bases and J by 4 bases, with 15 bases left in between. The CDR3 sequence is 15 residues long. The germline CDR1 and CDR2 sequences are SGDLS and YYNGEE. General study findings and limits: There were only about 8-24% of top clones found in all five tumor regions.

The sequenced sample consisted of liver tumor tissue from sampling region 2. The sample's subset: tumor region T2, inferior pole. The chain carries TRBV9 and TRBJ1-3; the D gene is possibly TRBD1 (6 bases). The sequence was obtained from a middle-aged man with primary liver carcinoma and hepatitis B virus infection. The CDR3 DNA is TGTGCCAGCAGCTCACAGGGTACGGCAGGAAACACCATATATTTT. This sequence encodes CASSSQGTAGNTIYF.